Listed here is a single TCR beta chain. Its antigen remains undetermined. No clone much larger than this one lies a single base away; base qualities are absent. The CDR3 regions of human TCRbeta chains were subjected to immunosequencing. As for how the authors treated the data: Repertoire TCRs were matched against a reference library of SARS-CoV-2-specific TCRs generated with the MIRA antigen-specificity platform. Breadth meant the fraction of unique TCRs that were SARS-CoV-2-associated, whereas depth meant the fraction of total T cells that were SARS-CoV-2-associated. Using the MIRA data, each spike-specific TCR was mapped to the spike region that the TCR reacts to and placed in a CD4 or CD8 class. Log10-transformed breadth and depth values were compared by one-way ANOVA with Sidak's multiple comparisons tests. Held by TCRdb, this immuneACCESS table contains in-frame sequences only and omits some clones. Under half of the omission traces to an unresolved V gene where checked; the cause of the rest is unknown. V and J calls and clone size are as listed in that table; D and trimming were resolved from the DNA. For this sample the table gives 150,000 to 200,000 clones, of which around nine tenths were detected only once. Of the sample, approximately 10% falls within the top ten clones.

The time point label for this specimen denotes: about 28 days (+/-7) after the second vaccine dose. AZD1222 recipients whose second dose came at about 4 weeks and those whose second dose came at about 12 weeks were combined into one group, since spike-specific TCR depth and breadth did not differ between the two schedules. Vaccinee samples came from UK trials COV001 and COV002, including a single-blind randomized controlled phase 2/3 trial of AZD1222 (ChAdOx1 nCoV-19) in healthy adults. For TCRbeta chain sequencing, PBMC samples from trial participants were taken at day 0 and at day 28 after the second dose. CDR1 and CDR2 were assigned from the germline V gene (reference sequence) as LGHDT and YNNKEL. The CDR3 starts with the cysteine, ends with the phenylalanine, and has 14 residues. Only the CDR3 DNA is retained, 42 bases long and in frame from the first base. Between the V and J ends, shortened by 3 bases and 8 bases respectively, the junction contains 16 bases.

The data derive from a study of T cell responses to AZD1222 COVID-19 vaccine (dated by TCRdb to 2020 to 2022). Notes on the research overall: A total of about 250 trial participants underwent TCR sequencing, of whom some 200 had received two doses of AZD1222 and about 25 had received two doses of the MenACWY control vaccine. Trial participants were enrolled by age into subgroups of 18-55, 56-69 and 70-plus years, and approximately 150, 30 and 60 TCR-sequenced participants, respectively, were included in these subgroups.

On the study overall, not on this receptor specifically: No day 14 peak-response samples were available, so repertoires were characterized only after the peak T cell response. A significant rise in spike-specific TCR breadth and depth was observed after two AZD1222 doses relative to day 0 and relative to MenACWY recipients. Only six or seven AZD1222 recipients were SARS-CoV-2 seropositive at baseline, limiting conclusions about previously exposed vaccinees. Participants were mostly white British, with more females than males. The authors suggested clonal diversity may have been underestimated. Nearly half of unique spike-specific TCRs reportedly recognized epitopes outside regions mutated in the B.1.351 and B.1.1.7 variants. The 56-69-year group was small, and its depth increase did not reach significance, likely because of low power. The vaccine-associated CD4 TCRs covered the entire spike protein, and the dominant responses fell in regions 160-218 and 743-854.

The TCR comes from an adult who received the AZD1222 COVID-19 vaccine. Sequencing used peripheral blood, obtained 28 days after the second AZD1222 dose. The receptor chain draws on TRBV3-1 (or the pseudogene TRBV3-2) and TRBJ1-2; D gene: possibly TRBD1, on 5 matching bases. CDR3 protein: CASSHSRVMSGYTF. The DNA sequence is given as TGTGCCAGCAGCCATTCCAGGGTAATGTCAGGCTACACCTTC.